A selection of T cell receptor beta chains follows, all from one sample in a study of shared T cell receptors in the human thymus. Sequencing was performed with immunoSEQ multiplex PCR; in TCRdb, only in-frame clones are kept and a portion is missing. Among hundreds of thousands of clones, 80% to 90% were seen once, and the ten largest hold under 0.01%. The sample was also linked to a second study, of human thymus T cells.

Sequencing was performed on thymocytes. These receptors originate from a boy in the first two years of life with a congenital heart defect. Both conserved end residues are part of each CDR3. Each record gives: clone size, D gene, J gene, V gene, CDR3 protein, CDR3 DNA. A D gene is named only where the DNA matches it firmly. Not every row has a clone size; where given, it reads once, few, many or a size class.

size: once
D: TRBD1
J: TRBJ1-1
V: TRBV7-9
CDR3: CASSLRDRGLSTEAFF
DNA: TGTGCCAGCAGCTTAAGGGACAGGGGGCTGAGCACTGAAGCTTTCTTT

size: -
D: TRBD2
J: TRBJ2-6
V: TRBV2
CDR3: CASSEAGRAGANVLTF
DNA: TGTGCCAGCAGTGAAGCGGGGAGGGCTGGGGCCAACGTCCTGACTTTC

size: -
D: -
J: TRBJ1-6
V: TRBV7-3
CDR3: CASSLGGGVRSPLHF
DNA: TGTGCCAGCAGCTTGGGAGGGGGGGTGAGGTCACCCCTCCACTTT

size: -
D: -
J: TRBJ2-7
V: TRBV5-6
CDR3: CASSLAGKVSYEQYF
DNA: TGTGCCAGCAGCTTGGCAGGGAAGGTGTCTTACGAGCAGTACTTC

size: -
D: -
J: TRBJ2-7
V: TRBV25-1
CDR3: CASSEFARDGVSYEQYF
DNA: TGTGCCAGCAGTGAATTTGCCAGGGATGGGGTATCCTACGAGCAGTACTTC

size: -
D: TRBD2
J: TRBJ2-5
V: TRBV28
CDR3: CASSLKRLAGGGQETQYF
DNA: TGTGCCAGCAGTTTAAAAAGACTAGCGGGGGGGGGCCAAGAGACCCAGTACTTC

size: -
D: TRBD2
J: TRBJ2-6
V: TRBV9
CDR3: CASSSPGRGCYSGANVLTF
DNA: TGTGCCAGCAGTTCCCCCGGGAGGGGATGTTACTCTGGGGCCAACGTCCTGACTTTC

size: -
D: TRBD2
J: TRBJ2-3
V: TRBV19
CDR3: CASSIELAGGAADTQYF
DNA: TGTGCCAGTAGTATTGAGCTAGCGGGAGGAGCAGCAGATACGCAGTATTTT

size: -
D: -
J: TRBJ2-5
V: TRBV6-1
CDR3: CASSEERPQETQYF
DNA: TGTGCCAGCAGTGAGGAGCGCCCCCAAGAGACCCAGTACTTC

size: -
D: TRBD1
J: TRBJ1-5
V: TRBV28
CDR3: CATGQGNQPQHF
DNA: TGTGCCACCGGACAGGGGAATCAGCCCCAGCATTTT

size: -
D: -
J: TRBJ2-7
V: TRBV27
CDR3: CASSLTGYAYEQYF
DNA: TGTGCCAGCAGTTTGACGGGGTATGCCTACGAGCAGTACTTC

size: few
D: -
J: TRBJ2-5
V: TRBV27
CDR3: CASSLSPPGVRGETQYF
DNA: TGTGCCAGCAGTCTAAGTCCCCCAGGCGTCCGCGGGGAGACCCAGTACTTC

size: -
D: TRBD1
J: TRBJ1-1
V: TRBV4-3
CDR3: CASSQDRGTETNTEAFF
DNA: TGCGCCAGCAGCCAAGATAGAGGGACAGAGACCAACACTGAAGCTTTCTTT

size: once
D: TRBD1
J: TRBJ2-7
V: TRBV15
CDR3: CATSSGTGAREQYF
DNA: TGTGCCACCAGCAGCGGGACAGGGGCACGCGAGCAGTACTTC

size: -
D: -
J: TRBJ2-7
V: TRBV29-1
CDR3: CSAEGGSYEQYF
DNA: TGCAGCGCGGAAGGCGGGTCCTACGAGCAGTACTTC

size: -
D: -
J: TRBJ1-2
V: TRBV5-8
CDR3: CASSLLYGYTF
DNA: TGTGCCAGCAGCCTACTCTATGGCTACACCTTC

size: -
D: -
J: TRBJ1-1
V: TRBV11-2
CDR3: CASSLDYGQINTEAFF
DNA: TGTGCCAGCAGCTTAGATTACGGACAGATTAACACTGAAGCTTTCTTT

size: -
D: TRBD1
J: TRBJ1-2
V: TRBV4-3
CDR3: CASSQDPGQGNLYGYTF
DNA: TGCGCCAGCAGCCAAGATCCTGGACAGGGGAATCTATATGGCTACACCTTC

size: -
D: TRBD1
J: TRBJ1-1
V: TRBV28
CDR3: CASSFKTGKALYTEAFF
DNA: TGTGCCAGCAGTTTCAAGACAGGGAAAGCGTTGTACACTGAAGCTTTCTTT

size: -
D: -
J: TRBJ1-1
V: TRBV7-9
CDR3: CASSPGSYLDRNTEAFF
DNA: TGTGCCAGCAGCCCCGGGTCTTACTTGGATCGGAACACTGAAGCTTTCTTT

size: -
D: TRBD2
J: TRBJ2-4
V: TRBV4-1
CDR3: CASSQSPTSGRACPKNIQYF
DNA: TGCGCCAGCAGCCAAAGTCCCACTAGCGGGAGGGCCTGTCCCAAAAACATTCAGTACTTC

size: -
D: -
J: TRBJ1-6
V: TRBV20-1
CDR3: CSADRNSPLHF
DNA: TGCAGTGCTGACAGAAATTCACCCCTCCACTTT

size: -
D: -
J: TRBJ2-3
V: TRBV5-6
CDR3: CASTGTQFTDTQYF
DNA: TGTGCCAGCACCGGGACACAATTCACAGATACGCAGTATTTT

size: -
D: TRBD1
J: TRBJ1-1
V: TRBV7-8
CDR3: CASSFDRAGTEAFF
DNA: TGTGCCAGCAGTTTCGACAGGGCGGGCACTGAAGCTTTCTTT

size: -
D: TRBD2
J: TRBJ2-7
V: TRBV6-6
CDR3: CASSSDSGSDREQYF
DNA: TGTGCCAGCAGTTCCGATAGCGGGAGCGATCGCGAGCAGTACTTC

size: -
D: TRBD1
J: TRBJ1-2
V: TRBV5-6
CDR3: CASSLDRGQNYGYTF
DNA: TGTGCCAGCAGCCTCGACAGGGGGCAGAACTATGGCTACACCTTC

size: -
D: TRBD1
J: TRBJ1-6
V: TRBV6-5
CDR3: CASTRTGSYNSPLHF
DNA: TGTGCCAGCACCCGGACAGGCTCCTATAATTCACCCCTCCACTTT

size: -
D: TRBD1
J: TRBJ1-6
V: TRBV6-6
CDR3: CASRTGQGDSPLHF
DNA: TGTGCCAGCAGAACGGGACAGGGAGATTCACCCCTCCACTTT

size: -
D: -
J: TRBJ1-2
V: TRBV28
CDR3: CASSLPGSGYGYTF
DNA: TGTGCCAGCAGTCTGCCGGGGAGTGGGTATGGCTACACCTTC

size: -
D: TRBD2
J: TRBJ2-1
V: TRBV28
CDR3: CASSLSSGRANYNEQFF
DNA: TGTGCCAGCAGTTTAAGTAGCGGGAGGGCCAATTACAATGAGCAGTTCTTC

size: -
D: -
J: TRBJ1-1
V: TRBV6-4
CDR3: CASSSGGRDTEAFF
DNA: TGTGCCAGCAGTAGCGGGGGGCGGGACACTGAAGCTTTCTTT

size: -
D: TRBD1
J: TRBJ1-2
V: TRBV28
CDR3: CASRLGTGGGYGYTF
DNA: TGTGCCAGCAGACTAGGGACAGGAGGGGGGTATGGCTACACCTTC

size: -
D: -
J: TRBJ1-1
V: TRBV27
CDR3: CASSFNTLMNTEAFF
DNA: TGTGCCAGCAGTTTTAACACCCTCATGAACACTGAAGCTTTCTTT

size: once
D: TRBD2
J: TRBJ2-7
V: TRBV11-3
CDR3: CASSPTSGSYEQYF
DNA: TGTGCCAGCAGCCCGACCAGCGGGAGTTACGAGCAGTACTTC

size: -
D: TRBD2
J: TRBJ2-7
V: TRBV11-3
CDR3: CASSSSTSGVYEQYF
DNA: TGTGCCAGCAGCTCCTCGACTAGCGGGGTCTACGAGCAGTACTTC

size: -
D: -
J: TRBJ1-1
V: TRBV15
CDR3: CATSRDPAAEMNTEAFF
DNA: TGTGCCACCAGCAGAGATCCGGCGGCCGAAATGAACACTGAAGCTTTCTTT

size: -
D: TRBD2
J: TRBJ2-1
V: TRBV7-9
CDR3: CASSYGLAYNEQFF
DNA: TGTGCCAGCAGCTACGGACTAGCTTACAATGAGCAGTTCTTC

size: -
D: TRBD1
J: TRBJ1-1
V: TRBV19
CDR3: CASSNRGRTEAFF
DNA: TGTGCCAGTAGTAACAGGGGGCGCACTGAAGCTTTCTTT

size: few
D: TRBD1
J: TRBJ1-5
V: TRBV19
CDR3: CARSTGGWNQPQHF
DNA: TGTGCCAGGTCGACAGGGGGTTGGAATCAGCCCCAGCATTTT

size: -
D: TRBD1
J: TRBJ1-4
V: TRBV28
CDR3: CASSLTGTGGSPEEKLFF
DNA: TGTGCCAGCAGTTTAACTGGGACAGGGGGCTCGCCCGAGGAAAAACTGTTTTTT

size: once
D: TRBD2
J: TRBJ2-1
V: TRBV5-1
CDR3: CATSGLAGLKQFF
DNA: TGCGCCACCTCGGGACTAGCGGGACTTAAGCAGTTCTTC

size: -
D: TRBD1
J: TRBJ1-2
V: TRBV7-2
CDR3: CASSLVSGGEGYTF
DNA: TGTGCCAGCAGCTTAGTCTCAGGGGGCGAAGGCTACACCTTC

size: once
D: -
J: TRBJ1-1
V: TRBV28
CDR3: CASSPRDTEAFF
DNA: TGTGCCAGCAGTCCCCGGGACACTGAAGCTTTCTTT

size: -
D: TRBD1
J: TRBJ2-1
V: TRBV27
CDR3: CASSLTGTAYNEQFF
DNA: TGTGCCAGCAGTTTAACCGGGACAGCATACAATGAGCAGTTCTTC

size: -
D: -
J: TRBJ2-7
V: TRBV2
CDR3: CASSEQGYEQYF
DNA: TGTGCCAGCAGTGAACAGGGCTACGAGCAGTACTTC